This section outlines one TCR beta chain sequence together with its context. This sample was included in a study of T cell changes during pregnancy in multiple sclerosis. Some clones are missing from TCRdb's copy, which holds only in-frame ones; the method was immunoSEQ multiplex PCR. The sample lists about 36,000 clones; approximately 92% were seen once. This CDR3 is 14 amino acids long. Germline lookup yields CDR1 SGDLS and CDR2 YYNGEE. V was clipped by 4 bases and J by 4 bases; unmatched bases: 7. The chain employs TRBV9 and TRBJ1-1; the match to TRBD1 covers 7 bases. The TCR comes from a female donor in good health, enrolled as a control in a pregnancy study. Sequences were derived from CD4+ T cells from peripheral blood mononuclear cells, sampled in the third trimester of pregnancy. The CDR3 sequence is CASSRQGELTEAFF. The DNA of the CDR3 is TGTGCCAGCAGCCGACAGGGCGAACTCACTGAAGCTTTCTTT.